This is a list of T cell receptor beta chains from one sample in a study of blood T cell repertoires in COVID-19. This table comes from immunoSEQ multiplex PCR, and its TCRdb copy is limited to in-frame clones, with some not included. The sample lists about 260,000 clones; approximately 84% were seen once. The specimen sequenced was peripheral blood. These receptors originate from a human donor in a cohort sampled during active COVID-19. Each CDR3 is given with its conserved first and last residue. A D gene is named only where the DNA matches it firmly. Some rows have no size entry. The others give once, few or many, or a class for an expanded clone.

>TRBV6-5|.|.|TRBJ1-1|16
TGTGCCAGCAGTTACGGCCCGATCGACAGGAACACTGAAGCTTTCTTT
CASSYGPIDRNTEAFF
>TRBV2|.|once|TRBJ2-7|12
TGTGCCAGCAGTGAAGTCCAGTTGTATTGGTACTTC
CASSEVQLYWYF
>TRBV6-5|.|.|TRBJ1-2|15
TGTGCCAGCAGTTCCTCAGGGGTCGCCTTCTATGGCTACACCTTC
CASSSSGVAFYGYTF
>TRBV21-1|.|.|TRBJ2-7|16
TGTGCCAGCAGCAAAGACTCCGGGACACCCCTTTACGAGCAGTACTTC
CASSKDSGTPLYEQYF
>TRBV2|TRBD2|.|TRBJ2-1|13
TGTGCCAGCAGACTAGCGGGAGCAGGTGAGCAGTTCTTC
CASRLAGAGEQFF
>TRBV19|.|.|TRBJ1-2|11
TGTGCCAGCTCTTTTAACTATGGCTACACCTTC
CASSFNYGYTF
>TRBV4-2|.|once|TRBJ2-3|16
TGTGCCAGCAGCCAATATCCGGCTTCGGGGACAGATACGCAGTATTTT
CASSQYPASGTDTQYF
>TRBV15|.|.|TRBJ1-1|14
TGTGCCACCAGAGGAGTGGGGGCGAACACTGAAGCTTTCTTT
CATRGVGANTEAFF
>TRBV6-5|.|.|TRBJ2-1|15
TGTGCCAGCAGTACAGGGAAAAGCTCCTACAATGAGCAGTTCTTC
CASSTGKSSYNEQFF
>TRBV25-1|.|.|TRBJ2-3|15
TGTGCCAGCAGTGAAATAGGGGCGGCCACAGATACGCAGTATTTT
CASSEIGAATDTQYF
>TRBV5-8|.|.|TRBJ2-2|16
TGTGCCAGCAGCTACCACCGGGACTCAAACACCGGGGAGCTGTTTTTT
CASSYHRDSNTGELFF
>TRBV27|.|.|TRBJ2-7|12
TGTGCCAGCAGTTTATCGGGTAGCGGGCAGTACTTC
CASSLSGSGQYF
>TRBV7-2|TRBD1|once|TRBJ2-6|19
TGTGCCAGCAGCTTACGGTCGAGACAGGGCGGATCTGGGGCCAACGTCCTGACTTTC
CASSLRSRQGGSGANVLTF
>TRBV29-1|.|.|TRBJ2-7|11
TGCAGCGTTGGAGGGCAACACGAGCAGTACTTC
CSVGGQHEQYF
>TRBV9|.|.|TRBJ2-6|17
TGTGCCAGCAGCCCCTCTACCGGGAGCTCTGGGGCCAACGTCCTGACTTTC
CASSPSTGSSGANVLTF
>TRBV15|TRBD2|.|TRBJ2-1|14
TGTGCCACCCTTTCTGCGGGGGCCTACAATGAGCAGTTCTTC
CATLSAGAYNEQFF
>TRBV28|TRBD2|.|TRBJ2-1|14
TGTGCCAGCACATTAGCGGGGGGAGGGGATGAGCAGTTCTTC
CASTLAGGGDEQFF
>TRBV25-1|.|once|TRBJ1-3|12
TGTGCCAGCAGGAAAGCCCGAAACACCATATATTTT
CASRKARNTIYF
>TRBV29-1|TRBD1|once|TRBJ2-1|15
TGCAGCGTCGGCGGAGACAGGGCATTCTACAATGAGCAGTTCTTC
CSVGGDRAFYNEQFF
>TRBV19|TRBD1|.|TRBJ1-1|16
TGTGCCAGTAGCTCCTGGCAGGGACAGGGTACGACTGAAGCTTTCTTT
CASSSWQGQGTTEAFF
>TRBV7-3|TRBD2|.|TRBJ2-1|15
TGTGCCAGCAGCCTCGGACTAGCATCGTACAATGAGCAGTTCTTC
CASSLGLASYNEQFF
>TRBV21-1|.|.|TRBJ1-3|16
TGTGCCAGCAGCAAAAAACAGGGAACCTCTGGAAACACCATATATTTT
CASSKKQGTSGNTIYF
>TRBV6-5|.|.|TRBJ1-1|14
TGTGCCAGCAGTTACGGGCTACCGAACACTGAAGCTTTCTTT
CASSYGLPNTEAFF
>TRBV11-2|.|.|TRBJ2-7|13
TGTGCCAGCAGACCCCCTTTCCATCTAGAGCAGTACTTC
CASRPPFHLEQYF
>TRBV19|.|.|TRBJ1-5|16
TGTGCCAGTAGTACAACAGGGACCGCTTTTAGTGTGCCCCAGCATTTT
CASSTTGTAFSVPQHF
>TRBV5-1|TRBD2|.|TRBJ2-1|16
TGCGCCAGCAGGGCGACTAGCGGAGGCTCCTACAATGAGCAGTTCTTC
CASRATSGGSYNEQFF
>TRBV18|.|.|TRBJ2-7|15
TGTGCCAGCTCACTTTTAAACAGGGACGGGTACGAGCAGTACTTC
CASSLLNRDGYEQYF
>TRBV5-6|.|.|TRBJ2-7|15
TGTGCCAGCAGCGCCACTCGGGGGGCCTCCTACGAGCAGTACTTC
CASSATRGASYEQYF
>TRBV6-1|.|.|TRBJ1-1|12
TGTGCCAGCAGTGAAGCGGTCAGAGGAGCTTTCTTT
CASSEAVRGAFF
>TRBV19|.|.|TRBJ1-1|15
TGTGCCAGTAGTCCCCCGGACGGGAGGGCCACTGAAGCTTTCTTT
CASSPPDGRATEAFF
>TRBV5-1|.|once|TRBJ2-3|16
TGCGCCAGCAGACGTGGGGGGGCGAAAACCACAGATACGCAGTATTTT
CASRRGGAKTTDTQYF
>TRBV4-3|.|.|TRBJ1-1|12
TGCGCCAGCAGCCAAGGCAGAACTGAAGCTTTCTTT
CASSQGRTEAFF
>TRBV5-1|.|.|TRBJ1-4|14
TGCGCCAGCAGCTATGGACAGAAAAATGAAAAACTGTTTTTT
CASSYGQKNEKLFF
>TRBV28|TRBD2|.|TRBJ2-2|16
TGTGCCAGCAGCCCGGGGGCTAGCGGGCGAACCGGGGAGCTGTTTTTT
CASSPGASGRTGELFF
>TRBV11-2|TRBD1|few|TRBJ2-7|15
TGTGCCAGCAGCTTAACGGGACAGCGATACTACGAGCAGTACTTC
CASSLTGQRYYEQYF
>TRBV6-1|.|.|TRBJ2-7|16
TGTGCCAGCAGTGTCCTACTTTCGGGGGTGTGGGACGAGCAGTACTTC
CASSVLLSGVWDEQYF
>TRBV7-2|.|.|TRBJ2-3|14
TGTGCCACCCGGGACTTCCAATACACAGATACGCAGTATTTT
CATRDFQYTDTQYF
>TRBV6-5|.|.|TRBJ1-2|14
TGTGCCAGCAGTTATACAGGGACTAACTATGGCTACACCTTC
CASSYTGTNYGYTF
>TRBV7-2|.|.|TRBJ1-4|14
TGTGCCAGCAGCTTATGGGGAGGTGGTGAAAAACTGTTTTTT
CASSLWGGGEKLFF
>TRBV11-2|.|.|TRBJ2-7|12
TGTGCCAGCAGCCACGGGACCTACGAGCAGTACTTC
CASSHGTYEQYF
>TRBV5-1|TRBD1|once|TRBJ1-5|15
TGCGCCAGCAGCCGAGCAGGGGACAGCGATCAGCCCCAGCATTTT
CASSRAGDSDQPQHF
>TRBV28|TRBD2|.|TRBJ2-5|16
TGTGCCAGCAGCACCGGGACTAGCGGGAGTAGGGAGACCCAGTACTTC
CASSTGTSGSRETQYF
>TRBV5-1|.|many|TRBJ1-3|16
TGCGCCAGCAGCTTGCGACAGGCCTCATCTGGAAACACCATATATTTT
CASSLRQASSGNTIYF
>TRBV3-1/TRBV3-2|TRBD2|.|TRBJ2-1|17
TGTGCCAGCAGCCAAGTACGGACTAGCGGAGGCCTCAATGAGCAGTTCTTC
CASSQVRTSGGLNEQFF
>TRBV18|.|.|TRBJ1-5|15
TGTGCCAGCTCACCCGGCGGGAATAGCAATCAGCCCCAGCATTTT
CASSPGGNSNQPQHF
>TRBV18|.|.|TRBJ2-2|16
TGTGCCAGCTCACAAACGGTCCAGGGTAACACCGGGGAGCTGTTTTTT
CASSQTVQGNTGELFF